This entry lists 10 T cell receptor beta chains sequenced from one sample in a study of cytomegalovirus exposure and HLA in healthy donors. This PCR relied on a set of 60 Vbeta primers and 13 Jbeta primers. TCRdb's table, derived via immunoSEQ multiplex PCR, lists solely in-frame clones and lacks some. The data show some 150,000 clones, roughly 77% seen once. The sequenced material came from PBMCs. Receptor source: a man between 25 and 39 years old in good health and CMV-seropositive.

This rearrangement joins TRBV5-1 to TRBJ2-3, with 8 bases aligning to TRBD2. V shed 0 bases and J 2 bases; nucleotides not matched to a gene: 5. The CDR3 has 16 amino acids. The germline gives CDR1 SGHRS, CDR2 YFSETQ. CDR3 sequence reads: CASSLVTTSDTDTQYF. CDR3 DNA sequence: TGCGCCAGCAGCTTGGTTACGACTAGCGACACAGATACGCAGTATTTT.

This clone showed up just a few times. The V and J genes are TRBV11-3 and TRBJ1-1; 9 nucleotides agree with TRBD1. The germline CDR1 and CDR2 sequences are SGHNT and YENEEA. Losses at the gene ends were 5 bases for V and 3 bases for J; bases not matched to a gene: 16. This CDR3 region has 18 residues. The CDR3 region has the DNA TGTGCCAGCAGCCCGAGGGTAGGGACAGGGTCTTTTTACACTGAAGCTTTCTTT. Encoded protein: CASSPRVGTGSFYTEAFF.

The rearrangement uses TRBV29-1 and TRBJ1-1; tentative D call: TRBD1 (5 bases). There are 14 residues in the CDR3. The germline gives CDR1 SQVTM, CDR2 ANQGSEA. V lost 5 bases, J lost 3 bases, and 16 bases lay in between. DNA of the CDR3: TGCAGCGTTCAGGGTTGGGGTGGCGACACTGAAGCTTTCTTT. It encodes CSVQGWGGDTEAFF.

The V call is TRBV18, the J call TRBJ2-3; 11 bases map to TRBD1. There are 15 residues in the CDR3. Germline V gene sequence: CDR1 KGHSH, CDR2 LQKENI. With V trimmed by 3 bases and J by 4 bases, 3 bases remained unmatched. Written as DNA, the CDR3 is TGTGCCAGCTCACCGGGGACAGGGGGTCCAGATACGCAGTATTTT. This codes for CASSPGTGGPDTQYF.

The chain is built from TRBV19 and TRBJ1-2; D is possibly TRBD1 (5 bases). The germline V gene encodes CDR1 LNHDA and CDR2 SQIVND (reference sequence). The CDR3 runs to 15 residues. Between the trimmed V and J ends, which lost 2 bases and 4 bases, there was a span of 14 bases. The DNA for the CDR3 is TGTGCCAGTAGTATAAGAATGCAGGGCCTCTATGGCTACACCTTC. This sequence encodes CASSIRMQGLYGYTF.

This clone was detected only once. This chain links TRBV10-3 with TRBJ2-2, with D perhaps matching TRBD1 (5 bases). The V gene's germline CDR1 is ENHRY and CDR2 SYGVKD. The CDR3 is made up of 14 amino acids. The ends were cut back, 0 bases at V and 6 bases at J, with 8 bases in the middle. The CDR3 sequence is CAISESTDSGELFF. DNA of the CDR3: TGTGCCATCAGTGAGTCGACAGATTCCGGGGAGCTGTTTTTT.

J is TRBJ2-2 and V is TRBV7-9; the match to TRBD2 covers 8 bases. J lost 5 bases, V lost 5 bases, and 13 bases had no gene match. The CDR3 has 17 amino acids. The germline gives CDR1 SEHNR, CDR2 FQNEAQ (reference sequence). The chain's CDR3 is CASSPPLSGRWTGELFF. CDR3 in DNA: TGTGCCAGCAGCCCCCCCTTGAGCGGGAGATGGACCGGGGAGCTGTTTTTT.

The chain is built from TRBV7-2 and TRBJ2-7, with a possible D match to TRBD1 (5 bases). CDR3 length: 14 residues. Germline V CDR1 and CDR2: SGHTA, FQGNSA. Trimming pared 4 bases from V and 2 bases from J, leaving 12 bases between. CDR3 residues: CASSYMGQTYEQYF. Here the CDR3 DNA reads TGTGCCAGCAGCTATATGGGGCAGACCTACGAGCAGTACTTC.

The chain recombines TRBV4-1 with TRBJ1-1, with D uncertain. The germline V gene encodes CDR1 MGHRA and CDR2 YSYEKL. The CDR3 sequence is 12 residues long. V was clipped by 0 bases and J by 7 bases, with 6 bases between them. The CDR3 DNA reads TGCGCCAGCAGCCAAGATCGTAGTGAAGCTTTCTTT. It is translated as CASSQDRSEAFF.

Worth noting for this clone: The conserved phenylalanine or tryptophan is not found at the CDR3 terminus, so this likely reflects a read error. This chain links TRBV12-5 with TRBJ1-1, with a possible D match to TRBD1 (5 bases). Germline assignment: CDR1 LGHNT and CDR2 FRNRAP. This CDR3 is 15 amino acids long. The ends were cut back, 2 bases at V and 4 bases at J, with 14 bases in the middle. In DNA form, the CDR3 reads TGTGCTAGTGGTTTGTCCCGGGGGTTTAGCACTGAAGCTTTCCTT. Its translation is CASGLSRGFSTEAFL.